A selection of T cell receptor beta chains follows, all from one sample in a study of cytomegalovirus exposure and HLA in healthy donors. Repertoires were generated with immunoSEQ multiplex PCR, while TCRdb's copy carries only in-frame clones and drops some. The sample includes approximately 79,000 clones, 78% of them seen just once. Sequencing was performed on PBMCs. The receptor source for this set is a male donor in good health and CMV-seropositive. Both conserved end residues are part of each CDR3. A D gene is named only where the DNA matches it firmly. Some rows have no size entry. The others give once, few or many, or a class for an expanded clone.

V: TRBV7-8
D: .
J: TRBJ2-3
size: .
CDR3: CASSRVDGLIANTQYF
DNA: TGTGCCAGCAGCCGAGTAGACGGACTGATCGCAAATACGCAGTATTTT

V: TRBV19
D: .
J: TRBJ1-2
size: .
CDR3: CASSVDRWNYGYTF
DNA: TGTGCCAGTAGTGTAGACAGGTGGAACTATGGCTACACCTTC

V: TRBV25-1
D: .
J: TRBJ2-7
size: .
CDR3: CASRAGALKQYF
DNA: TGTGCCAGCAGGGCGGGGGCCCTAAAGCAGTACTTC

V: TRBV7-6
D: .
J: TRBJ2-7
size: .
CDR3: CASSRGEATYEQYF
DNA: TGTGCCAGCAGCCGAGGAGAGGCCACCTACGAGCAGTACTTC

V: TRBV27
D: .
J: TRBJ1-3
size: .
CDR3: CASSLSYDGVSSGNTIYF
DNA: TGTGCCAGCAGTTTATCCTACGACGGGGTCAGCTCTGGAAACACCATATATTTT

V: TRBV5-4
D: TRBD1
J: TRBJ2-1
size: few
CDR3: CASTRTGSYNEQFF
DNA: TGTGCCAGCACGAGGACAGGGTCCTACAATGAGCAGTTCTTC

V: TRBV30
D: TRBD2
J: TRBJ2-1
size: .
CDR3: CAWSGVGLVRDEQFF
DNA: TGTGCCTGGAGTGGCGTTGGACTAGTCAGGGATGAGCAGTTCTTC

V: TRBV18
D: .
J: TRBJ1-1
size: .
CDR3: CASSSLGETEAFF
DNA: TGTGCCAGCTCTAGTCTAGGGGAAACTGAAGCTTTCTTT

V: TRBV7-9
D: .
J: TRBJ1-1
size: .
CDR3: CASSLPDGLEAFF
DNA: TGTGCCAGCAGCTTACCGGACGGACTTGAAGCTTTCTTT

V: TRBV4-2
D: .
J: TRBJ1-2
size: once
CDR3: CASSQDLQNYGYTF
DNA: TGTGCCAGCAGCCAAGATCTACAGAACTATGGCTACACCTTC

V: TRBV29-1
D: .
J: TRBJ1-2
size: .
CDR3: CSVAFGADYGYTF
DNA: TGCAGCGTCGCGTTTGGTGCTGACTATGGCTACACCTTC

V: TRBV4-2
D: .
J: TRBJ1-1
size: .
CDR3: CASSQVGGYTEAFF
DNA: TGTGCCAGCAGCCAAGTTGGCGGGTACACTGAAGCTTTCTTT

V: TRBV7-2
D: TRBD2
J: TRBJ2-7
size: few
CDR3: CASSLESGSHHEQYF
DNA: TGTGCCAGCAGCTTAGAAAGCGGGAGTCACCACGAGCAGTACTTC

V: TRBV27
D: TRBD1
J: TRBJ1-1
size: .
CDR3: CASNRQGHNTEAFF
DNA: TGTGCCAGCAACCGACAGGGGCACAACACTGAAGCTTTCTTT

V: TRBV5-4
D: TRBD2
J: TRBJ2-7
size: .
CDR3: CASSSPFSGRVLSDEQYF
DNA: TGTGCCAGCAGCTCCCCTTTTAGCGGGAGAGTTCTTTCGGACGAGCAGTACTTC

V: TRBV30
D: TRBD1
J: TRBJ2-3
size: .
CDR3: CAWSVAPGQGTDTQYF
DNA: TGTGCCTGGAGTGTAGCTCCGGGACAGGGAACAGATACGCAGTATTTT

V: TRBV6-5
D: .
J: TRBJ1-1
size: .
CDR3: CASSPGAANTEAFF
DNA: TGTGCCAGCAGCCCAGGGGCCGCAAACACTGAAGCTTTCTTT

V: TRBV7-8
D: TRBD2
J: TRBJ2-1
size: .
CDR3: CASSLGGAGGTYVNEQFF
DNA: TGTGCCAGCAGCTTAGGGGGGGCGGGAGGGACATACGTCAATGAGCAGTTCTTC

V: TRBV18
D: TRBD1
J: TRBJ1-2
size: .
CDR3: CASSSTGGYGYTF
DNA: TGTGCCAGCTCATCGACAGGGGGGTATGGCTACACCTTC